This T cell receptor beta chain comes out of a study of T cell responses to AZD1222 COVID-19 vaccine. Whole-study findings and limits: Mostly white British, mostly female donors; authors suggested clonal diversity may be underestimated. Nearly half of the spike-specific TCRs reportedly recognize variant regions that carry no mutations.

In germline, CDR1 is SGHTA, CDR2 FQGTGA. The CDR3 loop spans 13 amino acids. With 1 base removed from V and 6 bases from J, the gap between germline ends came to 7 bases. Clones were sequenced by immunoSEQ multiplex PCR, and TCRdb holds only the in-frame ones, with some missing. The sample contains approximately 140,000 clones, 92% of which appear only once. Note on this clone: The antigen is unknown.

The clonotype was recovered from an adult who received the AZD1222 COVID-19 vaccine. The V call is TRBV7-3, the J call TRBJ2-1; D gene ambiguous. The material sequenced was peripheral blood, taken 28 days after the second AZD1222 dose. The CDR3 DNA sequence: TGTGCCAGCAGCTTAATCGGCAGCAATGAGCAGTTCTTC. Translation gives CASSLIGSNEQFF.